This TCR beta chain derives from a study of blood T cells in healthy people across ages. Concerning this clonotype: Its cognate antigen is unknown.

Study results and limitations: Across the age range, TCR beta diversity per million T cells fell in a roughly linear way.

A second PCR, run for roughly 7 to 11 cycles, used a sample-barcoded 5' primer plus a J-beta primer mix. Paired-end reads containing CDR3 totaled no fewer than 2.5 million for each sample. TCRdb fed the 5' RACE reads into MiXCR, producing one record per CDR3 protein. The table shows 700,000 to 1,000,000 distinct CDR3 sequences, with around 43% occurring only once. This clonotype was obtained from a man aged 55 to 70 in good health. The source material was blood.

The CDR3 DNA sequence: TGTGCTAGTGGTTTGAAGGGGGACTCCTACAATGAGCAGTACTTC. As protein: CASGLKGDSYNEQYF. The V call is TRBV12-5, the J call TRBJ2-1; the D gene could be TRBD1 or TRBD2 (6 bases each). The DNA end favors TRBJ2-7, so the J call may be wrong. The germline V gene encodes CDR1 LGHNT and CDR2 FRNRAP. The CDR3 length is 15 residues.